This record covers a single T cell receptor (beta chain). Its matching antigen is unknown. These data come from a study of shared clonotypes between healthy human individuals. Genomic DNA of each subset was evenly split across several immunoSEQ plates. Sequencing was performed with immunoSEQ multiplex PCR; in TCRdb, only in-frame clones are kept and a portion is missing. The data contain over a million clones, roughly 95% of them seen just once; the ten biggest clones take up approximately 1.1%. Findings of the study overall: Relative to clonotypes present in all four donors, those not shared had lower generation probabilities.

This receptor was obtained from a young man in good health. The sequencing sample was made of naive CD4+ T cells sorted from blood. Subset in this sample: CD45RA+ positively selected.

This CDR3 is CASSERVSYEQYF. The CDR3 coding sequence is TGCGCCAGCAGTGAGAGGGTCTCCTACGAGCAGTACTTC. This sequence joins TRBV10-2 and TRBJ2-7, with D unclear. Germline V gene sequence: CDR1 WSHSY, CDR2 SAAADI. The CDR3 contains 13 residues. V lost 2 bases and J lost 0, with 5 bases in between.